This is a list of T cell receptor beta chains from one sample in a study of blood T cell repertoires in COVID-19. Using immunoSEQ multiplex PCR, the repertoire was profiled, and TCRdb retains in-frame clones only, with some absent. The table lists 410,000 or so clones, about 88% of them singletons. Sequencing was performed on peripheral blood. These TCRs come from a woman between 35 and 50 years old with COVID-19, enrolled during active disease. Each CDR3 is given with its conserved first and last residue. D genes are given only for firm matches. Size values are once, few and many counts, or a class for expanded clones, and some rows have none.

d_call j_call clone_size v_call cdr3_aa cdr3_nt
NA TRBJ1-2 NA TRBV25-1 CASSPDSFLSYTF TGTGCCAGCAGTCCGGACAGCTTCCTGAGCTACACCTTC
NA TRBJ1-3 NA TRBV24-1 CATTRGPGNTIYF TGTGCCACCACCAGGGGCCCTGGAAACACCATATATTTT
NA TRBJ1-6 few TRBV6-6 CASSPKAGGWDF TGTGCCAGCAGTCCCAAGGCAGGTGGCTGGGACTTT
NA TRBJ1-4 NA TRBV13 CASSLGTLATNEKLFF TGTGCCAGCAGCTTAGGGACACTTGCAACTAATGAAAAACTGTTTTTT
NA TRBJ2-7 NA TRBV11-2 CASSLWELSSYEQYF TGTGCCAGCAGCTTATGGGAGTTGAGCTCCTACGAGCAGTACTTC
TRBD1 TRBJ1-4 NA TRBV28 CASSDPTGGGVKLFF TGTGCCAGCAGTGATCCGACAGGGGGCGGGGTAAAACTGTTTTTT
TRBD1 TRBJ2-2 few TRBV27 CASSFLRTGDTGELFF TGTGCCAGCAGTTTCCTCCGGACAGGGGATACCGGGGAGCTGTTTTTT
NA TRBJ1-1 few TRBV19 CASSIGSSRAFF TGTGCCAGTAGTATAGGTTCCTCTAGAGCTTTCTTT
TRBD1 TRBJ2-2 few TRBV6-5 CASSYSDRVPGELFF TGTGCCAGCAGTTACTCGGACAGGGTGCCCGGGGAGCTGTTTTTT
TRBD1 TRBJ1-2 once TRBV28 CASSLRGGGYGYTF TGTGCCAGCAGTTTAAGAGGGGGCGGCTATGGCTACACCTTC
NA TRBJ1-2 NA TRBV19 CASSLTGNFMGYTF TGTGCCAGTAGCCTCACCGGTAATTTTATGGGCTACACCTTC
NA TRBJ1-4 NA TRBV11-2 CASSLADRLNEKLFF TGTGCCAGCAGCTTAGCGGACAGACTTAATGAAAAACTGTTTTTT
TRBD1 TRBJ1-3 NA TRBV28 CASRHGTAGNTIYF TGTGCCAGCAGGCATGGGACAGCTGGAAACACCATATATTTT
NA TRBJ1-2 NA TRBV2 CASSVSKNYGYTF TGTGCCAGCAGTGTGTCAAAAAACTATGGCTACACCTTC
NA TRBJ2-7 NA TRBV27 CASSYGQSSYEQYF TGTGCCAGCAGTTATGGACAGAGCTCCTACGAGCAGTACTTC
NA TRBJ1-3 NA TRBV28 CASSREGSGSGNTIYF TGTGCCAGCAGTCGCGAGGGCTCAGGCTCTGGAAACACCATATATTTT
TRBD1 TRBJ1-2 NA TRBV7-2 CASSPRMDREEDGYTF TGTGCCAGCAGCCCCCGAATGGACAGGGAAGAGGATGGCTACACCTTC
NA TRBJ2-7 once TRBV9 CASSADDRFSYEQYF TGTGCCAGCAGCGCCGACGACAGGTTCTCCTACGAGCAGTACTTC
TRBD1 TRBJ2-3 NA TRBV5-6 CASSQRTGIRRDTQYF TGTGCCAGCAGCCAACGGACAGGGATTCGGCGTGATACGCAGTATTTT
NA TRBJ1-4 NA TRBV19 CASSIGSGKLFF TGTGCCAGTAGTATTGGAAGCGGAAAACTGTTTTTT
TRBD1 TRBJ2-5 NA TRBV11-1 CASSYGQGQETQYF TGTGCCAGCAGCTATGGACAGGGACAAGAGACCCAGTACTTC
NA TRBJ1-6 once TRBV7-2 CASSLSASSYNSPLHF TGTGCCAGCAGCCTATCAGCGAGCTCCTATAATTCACCCCTCCACTTT
TRBD2 TRBJ2-1 NA TRBV2 CAGRRLAGISYNEQFF TGTGCCGGCCGAAGACTAGCGGGGATCTCCTACAATGAGCAGTTCTTC
NA TRBJ2-3 NA TRBV5-1 CASRDGRSGATQYF TGCGCCAGCAGAGACGGACGTTCTGGGGCTACGCAGTATTTT
NA TRBJ2-5 NA TRBV14 CASSQGLLETQYF TGTGCCAGCAGCCAAGGGCTGTTGGAGACCCAGTACTTC
TRBD2 TRBJ2-7 NA TRBV15 CATSLRRGSSYEQYF TGTGCCACCAGCCTCCGGCGGGGGAGCTCCTACGAGCAGTACTTC
TRBD1 TRBJ2-5 NA TRBV5-4 CASSLAGTGRIETQYF TGTGCCAGCAGCTTGGCCGGGACAGGGAGGATTGAGACCCAGTACTTC
TRBD1 TRBJ1-1 NA TRBV19 CASSERGRGNTEAFF TGTGCCAGTAGCGAGAGGGGGCGAGGGAACACTGAAGCTTTCTTT
NA TRBJ2-1 once TRBV3-1/TRBV3-2 CASSYREGLFF TGTGCCAGCAGCTACCGGGAAGGGCTGTTCTTC
TRBD1 TRBJ1-2 NA TRBV6-5 CASMSGTGRGTF TGTGCCAGCATGTCCGGGACAGGCCGGGGCACCTTC
NA TRBJ1-5 NA TRBV18 CASSSVQGNQPQHF TGTGCCAGCTCATCCGTGCAGGGTAATCAGCCCCAGCATTTT
TRBD1 TRBJ1-5 NA TRBV29-1 CSVGTGVAQPQHF TGCAGCGTAGGGACAGGGGTGGCTCAGCCCCAGCATTTT
TRBD1 TRBJ1-4 NA TRBV5-1 CASSMGQPNEKLFF TGCGCCAGCAGCATGGGACAGCCTAATGAAAAACTGTTTTTT
NA TRBJ1-2 NA TRBV14 CASSQTDYGYTF TGTGCCAGCAGCCAAACAGACTATGGCTACACCTTC
TRBD1 TRBJ2-7 medium-sized TRBV4-3 CASSQDLGTGSDEQYF TGCGCCAGCAGCCAAGATCTGGGGACAGGGTCGGACGAGCAGTACTTC
NA TRBJ2-7 once TRBV5-5 CASSLEAGTYEQYF TGTGCCAGCAGCTTGGAGGCAGGAACCTACGAGCAGTACTTC
NA TRBJ1-6 NA TRBV25-1 CASRTAYNSPLHF TGTGCCAGCCGGACAGCCTATAATTCACCCCTCCACTTT
TRBD1 TRBJ1-3 NA TRBV7-9 CASRRTGGITGNTIYF TGTGCCAGCAGACGGACAGGGGGCATCACTGGAAACACCATATATTTT
NA TRBJ1-1 NA TRBV7-3 CASSLGTMTEAFF TGTGCCAGCAGCTTAGGCACCATGACAGAAGCTTTCTTT
NA TRBJ2-1 NA TRBV7-2 CASSGEGGPLNEQFF TGTGCCAGCAGCGGAGAGGGGGGGCCGTTGAATGAGCAGTTCTTC
NA TRBJ2-3 NA TRBV20-1 CSATDPAADTQYF TGCAGTGCTACTGACCCAGCAGCGGATACGCAGTATTTT
TRBD1 TRBJ2-1 NA TRBV6-1 CASSEKQGGDEQFF TGTGCCAGCAGTGAAAAACAGGGGGGCGATGAGCAGTTCTTC
NA TRBJ2-7 NA TRBV29-1 CSVENMYEQYF TGCAGCGTTGAAAACATGTACGAGCAGTACTTC
NA TRBJ1-1 once TRBV7-2 CASSEADSRNTEAFF TGTGCCAGCAGCGAAGCGGACAGCAGGAACACTGAAGCTTTCTTT
TRBD1 TRBJ1-2 NA TRBV2 CASSDLPGTGGGGYTF TGTGCCAGCAGTGATCTTCCCGGGACAGGGGGCGGCGGCTACACCTTC
TRBD2 TRBJ2-2 NA TRBV4-2 CASSRGLANTGELFF TGTGCCAGCAGCCGCGGACTAGCGAACACCGGGGAGCTGTTTTTT